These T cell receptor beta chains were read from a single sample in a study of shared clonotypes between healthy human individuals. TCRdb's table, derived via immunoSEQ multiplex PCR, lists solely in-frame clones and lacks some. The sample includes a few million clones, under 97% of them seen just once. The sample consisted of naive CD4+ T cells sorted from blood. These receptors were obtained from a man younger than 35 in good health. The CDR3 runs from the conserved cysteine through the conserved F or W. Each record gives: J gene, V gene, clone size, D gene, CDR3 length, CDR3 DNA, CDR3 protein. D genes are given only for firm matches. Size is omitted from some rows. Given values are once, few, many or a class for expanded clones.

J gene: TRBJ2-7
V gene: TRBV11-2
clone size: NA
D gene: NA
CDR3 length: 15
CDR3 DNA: TGTGCCAGCAGCTTGCAGCAGCCAACGCCCTACGAGCAGTACTTC
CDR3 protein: CASSLQQPTPYEQYF

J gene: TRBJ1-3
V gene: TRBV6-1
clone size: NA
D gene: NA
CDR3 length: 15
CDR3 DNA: TGTGCCAGCAGATTAGTTGGAGCCCCTGGAAACACCATATATTTT
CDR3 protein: CASRLVGAPGNTIYF

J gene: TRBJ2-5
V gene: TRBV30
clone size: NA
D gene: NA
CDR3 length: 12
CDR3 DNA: TGTGCCTGGAGTGTACGGCGGGAGACCCAGTACTTC
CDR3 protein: CAWSVRRETQYF

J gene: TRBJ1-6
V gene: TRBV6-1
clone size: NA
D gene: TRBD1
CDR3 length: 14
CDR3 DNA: TGTGCCAGCAGTAGCAGGGGGGGCCAATCACCCCTCCACTTT
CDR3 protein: CASSSRGGQSPLHF

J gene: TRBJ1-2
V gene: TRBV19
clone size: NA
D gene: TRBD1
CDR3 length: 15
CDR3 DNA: TGTGCCAGTAGTATTAAAGTAGGGGGCGGCTATGGCTACACCTTC
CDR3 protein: CASSIKVGGGYGYTF

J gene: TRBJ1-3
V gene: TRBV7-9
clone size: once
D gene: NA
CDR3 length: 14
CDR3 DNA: TGTGCCAGCAGCCCGGACTCCTCTGGAAACACCATATATTTT
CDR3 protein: CASSPDSSGNTIYF

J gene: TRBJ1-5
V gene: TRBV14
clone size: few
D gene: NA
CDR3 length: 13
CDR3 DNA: TGTGCCAGCAGCCAAGAACTAGGCCAGCCCCAGCATTTT
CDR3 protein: CASSQELGQPQHF

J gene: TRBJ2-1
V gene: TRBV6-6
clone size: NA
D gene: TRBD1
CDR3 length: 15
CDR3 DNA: TGTGCCAGCAGTCCCGGACAGGGGGCGTGGAATGAGCAGTTCTTC
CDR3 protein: CASSPGQGAWNEQFF

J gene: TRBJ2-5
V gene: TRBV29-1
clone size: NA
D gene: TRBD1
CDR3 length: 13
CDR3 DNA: TGCACCCATGGGACAGGGTACCAAGAGACCCAGTACTTC
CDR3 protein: CTHGTGYQETQYF

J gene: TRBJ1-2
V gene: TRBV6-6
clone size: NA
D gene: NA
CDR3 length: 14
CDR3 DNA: TGTGCCAGCGGTCGGCGTGCATCTAACTATGGCTACACCTTC
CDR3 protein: CASGRRASNYGYTF

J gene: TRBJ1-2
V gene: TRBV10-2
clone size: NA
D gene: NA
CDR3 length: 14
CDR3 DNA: TGCGCCAGCAGTGGTGGCCTCGGGAGGTATGGCTACACCTTC
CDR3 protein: CASSGGLGRYGYTF

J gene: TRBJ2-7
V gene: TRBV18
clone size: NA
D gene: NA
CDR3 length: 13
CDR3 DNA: TGTGCCAGCTCCTTGTCCCGGGGTTACGAGCAGTACTTC
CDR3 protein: CASSLSRGYEQYF

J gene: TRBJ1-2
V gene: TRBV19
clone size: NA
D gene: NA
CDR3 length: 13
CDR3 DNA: TGTGCCAGTAGTATTATCCGGTCTGCGGGCTACACCTTC
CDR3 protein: CASSIIRSAGYTF

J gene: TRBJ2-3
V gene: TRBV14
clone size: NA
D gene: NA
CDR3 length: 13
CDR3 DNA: TGTGCCAGCAGGAAAATGGGCACAGATACGCAGTATTTT
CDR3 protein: CASRKMGTDTQYF

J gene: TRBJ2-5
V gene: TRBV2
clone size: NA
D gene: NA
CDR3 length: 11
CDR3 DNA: TGTGCCACCAGGGGGGGTGAGACCCAGTACTTC
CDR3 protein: CATRGGETQYF

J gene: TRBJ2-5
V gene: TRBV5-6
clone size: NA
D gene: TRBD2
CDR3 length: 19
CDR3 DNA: TGTGCCAGCAGCTTCCTGCCCCCTAGCGGGAGTAGGATTCAAGAGACCCAGTACTTC
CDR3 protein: CASSFLPPSGSRIQETQYF

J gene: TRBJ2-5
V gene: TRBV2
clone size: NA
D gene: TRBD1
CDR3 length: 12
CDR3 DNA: TGTGCCTGTCACAGGGGGTACGAGACCCAGTACTTC
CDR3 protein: CACHRGYETQYF

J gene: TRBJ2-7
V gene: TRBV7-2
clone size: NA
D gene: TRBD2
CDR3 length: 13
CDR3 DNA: TGTGCCAGCAGCTTGGGACTAGCGGGAGAGCAGTACTTC
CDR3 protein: CASSLGLAGEQYF

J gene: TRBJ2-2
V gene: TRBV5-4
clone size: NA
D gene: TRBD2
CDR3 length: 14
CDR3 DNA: TGTGCCAGCAGCTGGGGGACTACAACCGGGGAGCTGTTTTTT
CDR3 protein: CASSWGTTTGELFF